This T cell receptor (beta chain) originates from a study of OX40 agonist ivuxolimab in advanced cancers. TCRdb's copy holds only in-frame clones and misses some; the assay was immunoSEQ multiplex PCR. The sample has 6,000 or so clones; 81% are singletons. Trimming removed 3 bases from V and 0 bases from J; junction bases left unmatched: 4. Looked up from germline, CDR1 is KGHSH and CDR2 is LQKENI. This CDR3 comprises 16 residues. This TCR came from an adult with an advanced solid tumor such as melanoma, head and neck, liver or kidney cancer. The material sequenced was CD4+ or CD8+ T cells sorted from blood, taken in a trial of the OX40 agonist ivuxolimab. The rearrangement joins TRBV18 to TRBJ2-2; 7 bases are a match to TRBD1. The CDR3 region has the DNA TGTGCCAGCTCACCGATCCAGGGGGCGAACACCGGGGAGCTGTTTTTT. As protein: CASSPIQGANTGELFF.